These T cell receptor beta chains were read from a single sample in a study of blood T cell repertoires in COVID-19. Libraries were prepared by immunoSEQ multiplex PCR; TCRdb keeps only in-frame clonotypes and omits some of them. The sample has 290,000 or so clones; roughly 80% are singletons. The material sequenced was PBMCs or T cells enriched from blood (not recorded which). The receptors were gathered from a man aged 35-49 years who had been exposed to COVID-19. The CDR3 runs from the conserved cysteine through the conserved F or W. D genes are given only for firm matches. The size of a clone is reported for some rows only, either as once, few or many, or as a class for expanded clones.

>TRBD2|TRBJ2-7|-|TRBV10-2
CASSIREDLYEQYF
TGCGCCAGCAGTATCCGGGAGGACCTCTACGAGCAGTACTTC
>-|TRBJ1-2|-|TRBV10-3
CAITASPLGANYGYTF
TGTGCCATCACCGCAAGTCCCTTGGGAGCTAACTATGGCTACACCTTC
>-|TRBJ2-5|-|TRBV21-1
CASILADDRELVETQYF
TGTGCCAGTATACTAGCGGACGACCGGGAGCTGGTAGAGACCCAGTACTTC
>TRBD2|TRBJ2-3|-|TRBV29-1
CSATGLAGGSVTQYF
TGCAGCGCAACAGGACTAGCGGGAGGTAGTGTTACGCAGTATTTT
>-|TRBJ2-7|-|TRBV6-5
CASSSPPTGIYEQYF
TGTGCCAGCAGTTCCCCTCCAACAGGGATCTACGAGCAGTACTTC
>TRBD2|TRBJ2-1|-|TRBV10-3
CAIRPTEGTSGSDEQFF
TGTGCCATCAGACCAACCGAAGGGACTAGCGGGAGTGATGAGCAGTTCTTC
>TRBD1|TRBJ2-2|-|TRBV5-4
CASSYTGGTGELFF
TGTGCCAGCAGCTATACAGGGGGCACCGGGGAGCTGTTTTTT
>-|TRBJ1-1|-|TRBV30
CAWSVGGNTEAFF
TGTGCCTGGAGTGTAGGCGGGAACACTGAAGCTTTCTTT
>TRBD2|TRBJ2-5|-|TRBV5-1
CASTPIAGEETQYF
TGCGCCAGCACTCCCATAGCGGGAGAGGAGACCCAGTACTTC
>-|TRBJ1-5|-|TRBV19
CASCVEGLAQPQHF
TGTGCCAGTTGCGTGGAGGGTTTAGCCCAGCCCCAGCATTTT
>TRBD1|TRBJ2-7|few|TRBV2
CAIPRTGKSTEQYF
TGTGCCATCCCTAGGACAGGAAAGTCTACGGAGCAGTACTTC
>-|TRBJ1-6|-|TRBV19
CASSQGPPNSPLHF
TGTGCCAGTAGTCAGGGGCCGCCGAATTCACCCCTCCACTTT
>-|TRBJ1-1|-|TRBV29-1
CSVVNEGRITEAFF
TGCAGCGTTGTAAATGAGGGAAGGATTACTGAAGCTTTCTTT
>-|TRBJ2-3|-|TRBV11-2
CASSLDLADTQYF
TGTGCCAGCAGCTTAGATCTAGCAGATACGCAGTATTTT
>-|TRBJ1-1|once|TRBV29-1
CSVQRGQQNTEAFF
TGCAGCGTGCAGAGAGGACAGCAGAACACTGAAGCTTTCTTT
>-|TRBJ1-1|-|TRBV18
CASSPRQGPEAFF
TGTGCCAGCTCACCGAGGCAGGGGCCAGAAGCTTTCTTT
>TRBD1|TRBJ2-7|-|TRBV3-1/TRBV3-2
CASSGTGGFYEQYF
TGTGCCAGCAGCGGGACAGGGGGCTTTTACGAGCAGTACTTC
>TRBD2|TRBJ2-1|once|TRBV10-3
CAISEGEAGETYNEQFF
TGTGCCATCAGTGAGGGTGAGGCGGGAGAAACCTACAATGAGCAGTTCTTC
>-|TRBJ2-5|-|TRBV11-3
CASSSRGPRETQYF
TGTGCCAGCAGCTCCCGAGGTCCGCGGGAGACCCAGTACTTC
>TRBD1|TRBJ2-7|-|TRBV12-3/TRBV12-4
CASSLQGADEQYF
TGTGCCAGCAGTTTGCAGGGGGCGGACGAGCAGTACTTC
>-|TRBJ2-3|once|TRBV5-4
CASSFGQASTDTQYF
TGTGCCAGCAGCTTTGGCCAGGCAAGCACAGATACGCAGTATTTT
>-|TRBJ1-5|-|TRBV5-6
CASSRGFQGSKHQPQHF
TGTGCCAGCAGCAGGGGATTCCAGGGGTCCAAGCATCAGCCCCAGCATTTT